These 25 T cell receptor beta chains came from one sample sequenced in a study of shared clonotypes between healthy human individuals. Produced via immunoSEQ multiplex PCR; TCRdb's table is partial and in-frame only. The repertoire holds some 1.5 million clones, with approximately 98% as singletons. Sequencing was performed on naive CD4+ T cells sorted from blood. Subset defined: CD45RA+ positively selected. The receptors were sampled from a man aged 30 to 39 in good health.

A single count supports this clone. This chain uses TRBV27 with TRBJ1-2; weak D call: TRBD1 (5 bases). Trimming shortened V by 1 base and J by 6 bases, and 12 bases separated the two germline ends. Germline-derived CDR1 and CDR2 are MNHEY and SMNVEV (reference sequence). CDR3 length: 14 amino acids. CDR3 coding DNA: TGTGCCAGCAGTTTATTGCGGGACGGCAATGGCTACACCTTC. It specifies CASSLLRDGNGYTF.

V is TRBV19 and J is TRBJ2-7; the D is unclear. V shed 5 bases and J shed 0 bases, with 8 bases lying between them. Germline lookup yields CDR1 LNHDA and CDR2 SQIVND (reference sequence). The CDR3 totals 13 residues. CDR3 coding DNA: TGTGCCAGTAGTTCCCACCCCTCCTACGAGCAGTACTTC. Translation gives CASSSHPSYEQYF.

This clone was seen just once. V and J are TRBV7-9 and TRBJ2-1, with a tentative D call TRBD1 (5 bases). CDR1 is SEHNR and CDR2 is FQNEAQ in the germline V gene (reference sequence). The CDR3 has 12 residues. The V gene lost 6 bases and the J gene lost 5 bases, with 8 bases spanning the gap. The CDR3 region is CASSRQNNEQFF. The CDR3 coding sequence is TGTGCCAGCAGTCGACAGAACAATGAGCAGTTCTTC.

The gene calls are TRBV9 and TRBJ1-2, with D tentatively TRBD1 (5 bases). V lost 3 bases to trimming and J lost 5 bases, with 20 bases between them. The CDR3 extends over 16 amino acids. Germline CDR1 SGDLS, CDR2 YYNGEE. CDR3: CASSAPRGRDHYGYTF. CDR3 DNA sequence: TGTGCCAGCAGCGCCCCGAGGGGTCGGGACCATTATGGCTACACCTTC.

The chain links TRBV18 to TRBJ1-4; D remains ambiguous. The V end was cut by 2 bases, the J end by 8 bases, with 15 bases between. Germline values: CDR1 KGHSH, CDR2 LQKENI. The CDR3 spans 15 residues. DNA of the CDR3: TGTGCCAGCTCACCATTCAACATCAGAGAGGAAAAACTGTTTTTT. It codes for CASSPFNIREEKLFF.

The CDR3 here is CASRNRARVTDTQYF. CDR3 DNA: TGTGCCAGCAGGAACAGGGCGAGAGTGACAGATACGCAGTATTTT. The chain recombines TRBV6-1 with TRBJ2-3; maybe TRBD1 (6 bases). Germline values: CDR1 MNHNS, CDR2 SASEGT. V lost 6 bases to trimming and J lost 3 bases, with 16 bases between them. CDR3 length: 15 amino acids.

The CDR3: CASSLVSQAYYEQYF. The CDR3, as DNA: TGCGCCAGCAGCTTGGTATCGCAGGCTTACTACGAGCAGTACTTC. The V call is TRBV5-1, the J call TRBJ2-7; no clear D gene. This CDR3 spans 15 amino acids. CDR1 and CDR2 (germline): SGHRS, YFSETQ. Trimming pared 0 bases from V and 3 bases from J, leaving 13 bases between.

This clone is a singleton in its sample. The V call is TRBV7-8, the J call TRBJ1-4; perhaps TRBD1 as D (5 bases). Germline V gives CDR1 SGHVS, CDR2 FQNEAQ. The CDR3 length is 15 residues. V lost 4 bases, J lost 6 bases, and 15 bases lay in between. CDR3: CASSSGHSGHEKLFF. In nucleotides, the CDR3 is TGTGCCAGCAGCTCAGGACACTCGGGGCATGAAAAACTGTTTTTT.

The chain employs TRBV18 and TRBJ2-5; D perhaps matches TRBD1 (7 bases). V was trimmed by 3 bases and J by 6 bases, leaving 17 bases between them. The germline gives CDR1 KGHSH, CDR2 LQKENI. The CDR3 is made up of 15 amino acids. The CDR3, as DNA: TGTGCCAGCTCACCCCTGAACAGGGGCGGGAAGACCCAGTACTTC. The encoded protein is CASSPLNRGGKTQYF.

This chain links TRBV9 with TRBJ1-5, with 7 bases lining up with TRBD1. In germline, CDR1 is SGDLS, CDR2 YYNGEE. This CDR3 spans 14 amino acids. The V and J ends lost 7 bases and 1 base, in that order; junction bases with no gene match: 5. The chain's CDR3 is CASGKQGSNQPQHF. Written as DNA, the CDR3 is TGTGCCAGCGGGAAACAGGGGAGCAATCAGCCCCAGCATTTT.

The chain combines TRBV18 with TRBJ2-5, with D perhaps TRBD1 (6 bases). Germline CDR1 KGHSH, CDR2 LQKENI. V lost 5 bases to trimming and J lost 2 bases, with 15 bases between them. The CDR3 runs 15 residues. CDR3 sequence reads: CASSAQGPFQETQYF. In DNA form, the CDR3 reads TGTGCCAGCTCAGCACAGGGACCCTTTCAAGAGACCCAGTACTTC.

The chain has TRBV4-1 and TRBJ2-3; D not resolved. Germline-derived CDR1 and CDR2 are MGHRA and YSYEKL. CDR3 size: 15 residues. V was cut by 0 bases and J by 3 bases, with 10 bases left in between. CDR3 sequence: CASSQDFAETDTQYF. CDR3 DNA sequence: TGCGCCAGCAGCCAAGATTTTGCGGAGACAGATACGCAGTATTTT.

J is TRBJ1-5 and V is TRBV2, with D tentatively TRBD1 (6 bases). Per the germline V gene, CDR1 is SNHLY and CDR2 is FYNNEI. V lost 5 bases, J lost 5 bases, and 16 bases lay in between. The CDR3 length is 15 residues. CDR3 DNA sequence: TGTGCCAGCAGTTACACAGGGTTAGGAGATCAGCCCCAGCATTTT. The encoded protein is CASSYTGLGDQPQHF.

V and J are TRBV5-6 and TRBJ1-1; TRBD1 might be the D (6 bases). The CDR3 is 16 residues long. Germline V gives CDR1 SGHDT, CDR2 YYEEEE. V was pared by 6 bases and J by 1 base, with 19 bases between. The CDR3 loop is CASTPDYGQKNTEAFF. For the CDR3, the DNA is TGTGCCAGCACCCCAGACTACGGACAGAAGAACACTGAAGCTTTCTTT.

The genes are TRBV7-9 and TRBJ1-2; maybe TRBD1 (6 bases). V lost 1 base and J 2 bases, leaving 8 bases between the germline ends. The germline gives CDR1 SEHNR, CDR2 FQNEAQ (reference sequence). The CDR3 sequence is 14 residues long. DNA for the CDR3: TGTGCCAGCAGCTTAGGGACAGTGAACTATGGCTACACCTTC. The encoded protein is CASSLGTVNYGYTF.

Only one count was recorded for this clone. The chain has TRBV18 and TRBJ2-7, with no clear D. V was shortened by 2 bases and J by 3 bases, with 11 bases between the two germline ends. CDR1 and CDR2 (germline): KGHSH, LQKENI. There are 14 residues in the CDR3. DNA for the CDR3: TGTGCCAGCTCACCAGGGCTTTCCGTCTACGAGCAGTACTTC. This translates into CASSPGLSVYEQYF.

The CDR3 here is CASSAVGSSYEQYF. The CDR3 region has the DNA TGCGCCAGCAGTGCCGTCGGGAGCTCCTACGAGCAGTACTTC. The chain recombines TRBV4-1 with TRBJ2-7, with TRBD2 as a possible D gene (6 bases). Trimming removed 6 bases from V and 0 bases from J, with 12 bases in between. The CDR3 length is 14 residues. The germline gives CDR1 MGHRA, CDR2 YSYEKL.

The chain has TRBV6-1 and TRBJ2-7, with 7 bases that match TRBD1. Looked up from germline, CDR1 is MNHNS and CDR2 is SASEGT. With 0 bases clipped from V and 3 bases from J, the junction kept 11 bases outside the gene matches. The CDR3 length is 17 residues. This CDR3 is CASSEARARDRHYEQYF. The DNA of the CDR3 is TGTGCCAGCAGTGAAGCAAGGGCCCGGGACAGACACTACGAGCAGTACTTC.

The chain couples TRBV28 to TRBJ2-7; 13 positions agree with TRBD2. The CDR3 spans 15 residues. Germline V gives CDR1 MDHEN, CDR2 SYDVKM. Trimming cost V 5 bases and J 3 bases; bases outside gene matches: 4. The CDR3 DNA reads TGTGCCAGCAGTCGGACTAGCGGGAGACTCTACGAGCAGTACTTC. It specifies CASSRTSGRLYEQYF.

The chain has TRBV9 and TRBJ2-1; D remains ambiguous. The V gene's germline CDR1 is SGDLS and CDR2 YYNGEE. The V end was cut by 2 bases, the J end by 9 bases, with 21 bases between. This CDR3 spans 16 amino acids. The CDR3 loop reads CASSVSGSPDYTEQFF. Written as DNA, the CDR3 is TGTGCCAGCAGCGTTTCCGGGTCCCCTGATTATACTGAGCAGTTCTTC.

This sequence joins TRBV21-1 and TRBJ2-7; TRBD2 is the table's D call, not checked against the DNA. TRBV21-1 is an annotated pseudogene. The CDR3 sequence is 11 residues long. CDR3 sequence: CASSVYYEQYF. CDR3 in DNA: TGTGCCAGCAGCGTCTACTACGAGCAGTACTTC.

To note about this clone: Other nucleotide sequences from this sample produce the same CDR3. The chain joins TRBV4-3 to TRBJ2-3; D remains unclear. The CDR3 runs 13 residues. Per germline, CDR1 LGHNA and CDR2 YSLEER. V dropped 0 bases and J dropped 1 base, with 2 bases sitting between them. CDR3 in DNA: TGCGCCAGCAGCCAAGACGGCACAGATACGCAGTATTTT. It is translated as CASSQDGTDTQYF.

The chain combines TRBV6-6 with TRBJ2-7, with D possibly being TRBD1 (5 bases). CDR3 length: 13 amino acids. CDR1 and CDR2 from the germline V gene are MNHNY and SVGAGI (reference sequence). Trimming pared 6 bases from V and 2 bases from J, leaving 11 bases between. CDR3: CASSPGPAYEQYF. In DNA, the CDR3 is TGTGCCAGCAGCCCAGGGCCGGCCTACGAGCAGTACTTC.

There are a few counts of this clone. The chain recombines TRBV7-9 with TRBJ1-3; D is perhaps TRBD1 (6 bases). CDR3 length: 15 residues. Germline CDR1 reads SEHNR; CDR2 reads FQNEAQ (reference sequence). V lost 6 bases, J lost 0 bases, and 12 bases lay in between. For the CDR3, the DNA is TGTGCCAGCAGTACAGGGCCAATCTCTGGAAACACCATATATTTT. Its translation: CASSTGPISGNTIYF.

V gene TRBV7-9 combines with J gene TRBJ2-5; 7 nucleotides match TRBD1. With V trimmed by 2 bases and J by 5 bases, 8 bases remained unmatched. The CDR3 covers 15 residues. Looked up from germline, CDR1 is SEHNR and CDR2 is FQNEAQ (reference sequence). CDR3 DNA sequence: TGTGCCAGCAGCTTATTTCTCGAACAGGGGGAGACCCAGTACTTC. Amino acid sequence: CASSLFLEQGETQYF.